Below, 13 T cell receptor beta chains from the same sample are listed, as sequenced in a study of read filtering for tumor transcriptome and immune sequencing. This library used around 400 ng RNA and molecular barcoded adaptors spanning alpha/delta and beta/gamma chains. TCRdb redid the calling of the reads with MiXCR, one entry per CDR3 protein. The sample lists roughly 38,000 distinct CDR3 sequences, under 15% seen once, with about 29% in the top ten. The sequenced sample was a population of CD138-negative cells sorted from bone marrow. The receptors were gathered from a donor aged 40 or over with multiple myeloma.

This sequence joins TRBV19 and TRBJ2-3, with D possibly TRBD2 on 6 matching bases. V was pared by 7 bases and J by 4 bases, with 15 bases between. Germline V CDR1 and CDR2: LNHDA, SQIVND (reference sequence). The CDR3 is made up of 14 amino acids. The CDR3 DNA sequence: TGTGCCAGTACCATGGGAGGCGGGGCAGATACGCAGTATTTT. Protein product: CASTMGGGADTQYF.

This clonotype was counted at least ten times. The chain uses TRBV5-1 and TRBJ2-5; D is undetermined. Germline V CDR1 and CDR2: SGHRS, YFSETQ. Trimming cost V 5 bases and J 2 bases, with 7 bases left between them. The CDR3 has 12 residues. The CDR3 coding sequence is TGCGCCAGCAGTCTACTTCAAGAGACCCAGTACTTC. Amino acid sequence: CASSLLQETQYF.

Concerning this clonotype itself: With a far larger clone one base away, a read error is the likely cause. The chain couples TRBV5-1 to TRBJ2-1; 9 bases align to TRBD1. Germline V gives CDR1 SGHRS, CDR2 YFSETQ. This CDR3 comprises 15 residues. The CDR3 sequence is CANSQSPGTGNEQFF. The DNA for the CDR3 is TGTGCCAACAGCCAAAGTCCCGGGACAGGGAATGAGCAGTTCTTC. The variable domain in full, with the rest retrieved from reference TRBV5-1 and TRBJ2-1, is KAGVTQTPRYLIKTRGQQVTLSCSPISGHRSVSWYQQTPGQGLQFLFEYFSETQRNKGNFPGRFSGRQFSNSRSEMNVSTLELGDSALYLCANSQSPGTGNEQFFGPGTRLTVL.

Only a few counts were recorded for this clonotype. This clone may be a read error of a much larger clone one base away. This chain links TRBV9 with TRBJ1-1; a possible D gene is TRBD1 (5 bases). The V end was cut by 1 base, the J end by 1 base, with 14 bases between. In germline, CDR1 is SGDLS, CDR2 YYNGEE. The CDR3 is made up of 16 amino acids. The CDR3 loop reads CASSVIAAGENTEAFF. CDR3 DNA sequence: TGTGCCAGCAGCGTAATTGCCGCGGGGGAGAACACTGAAGCTTTCTTT.

This clonotype has only a few counts. The chain links TRBV12-3 or TRBV12-4 to TRBJ2-1, with TRBD1 matching over 7 bases. The CDR3 length is 13 residues. V gave up 6 bases and J gave up 8 bases; unmatched junction bases: 7. The CDR3 spells CASRYDRVHEQFF. CDR3 coding DNA: TGTGCCAGCAGATACGACAGGGTCCATGAGCAGTTCTTC.

This clonotype was counted at least ten times. The chain has TRBV29-1 and TRBJ2-1, with 8 nucleotides matching TRBD1. Germline V gives CDR1 SQVTM, CDR2 ANQGSEA. There are 14 residues in the CDR3. The J segment lost 3 bases and the V segment lost 6 bases, leaving 7 bases of the junction unmatched. CDR3 region: CSVTPGGRYNEQFF. CDR3 bases: TGCAGCGTCACTCCAGGGGGCCGCTACAATGAGCAGTTCTTC.

In this sample, this clonotype turned up a few times. This chain uses TRBV5-1 with TRBJ2-3; 14 bases map to TRBD2. The CDR3 runs to 16 residues. The trim removed 4 bases at V and 4 bases at J, leaving 5 bases unmatched. The germline V gene encodes CDR1 SGHRS and CDR2 YFSETQ. CDR3 sequence (DNA): TGCGCCAGCAGCACCGGGACTAGCGGGAGTTCAGATACGCAGTATTTT. As protein: CASSTGTSGSSDTQYF.

This clonotype showed up many times. The chain couples TRBV25-1 to TRBJ1-1, with D perhaps TRBD1 (5 bases). The germline CDR1 and CDR2 sequences are MGHDK and SYGVNS. V lost 6 bases and J lost 1, with 15 bases in between. The CDR3 spans 15 residues. Here the CDR3 reads CASSPNWGQNTEAFF. The CDR3 DNA sequence: TGTGCCAGCAGCCCCAATTGGGGCCAGAACACTGAAGCTTTCTTT.

This clonotype occurred many times. The gene calls are TRBV6-5 and TRBJ2-7, with 10 bases matching TRBD1. V trimming: 6 bases; J trimming: 7 bases; junction bases outside the gene matches: 9. The germline V gene encodes CDR1 MNHEY and CDR2 SVGAGI. The CDR3 contains 14 residues. CDR3 coding DNA: TGTGCCAGCAGCACGACAGGGGGCTTGCGGGAGCAGTACTTC. Protein product: CASSTTGGLREQYF.

This clonotype occurred many times. This chain links TRBV5-1 with TRBJ1-2; maybe TRBD1 (5 bases). Trimming removed 3 bases at V and 4 bases at J, with 22 bases between. The CDR3 totals 17 residues. CDR1 is SGHRS, CDR2 YFSETQ, per germline. CDR3 nucleotide sequence: TGCGCCAGCAGCTGGCCGGAGGGCCGCCAGGGCTCCTATGGCTACACCTTC. Protein product: CASSWPEGRQGSYGYTF. Variable domain in full (rest from reference TRBV5-1 and TRBJ1-2): KAGVTQTPRYLIKTRGQQVTLSCSPISGHRSVSWYQQTPGQGLQFLFEYFSETQRNKGNFPGRFSGRQFSNSRSEMNVSTLELGDSALYLCASSWPEGRQGSYGYTFGSGTRLTVV.

This clonotype occurred many times. V usage is TRBV11-3 and J usage is TRBJ2-1; D possibly uses TRBD1 or TRBD2 (5 bases each). Germline CDR1 is SGHNT and CDR2 is YENEEA. V lost 5 bases to trimming and J lost 4 bases, with 12 bases between them. The CDR3 is 14 residues long. In DNA, the CDR3 is TGTGCCAGCAGCCCGAGGGACCGTTACAATGAGCAGTTCTTC. Protein sequence: CASSPRDRYNEQFF.

The chain couples TRBV2 to TRBJ2-7; a possible D gene is TRBD2 (6 bases). Germline V lookup: CDR1 SNHLY, CDR2 FYNNEI. V was pared by 0 bases and J by 3 bases, with 12 bases between. The CDR3 is 15 amino acids. CDR3 nucleotides: TGTGCCAGCAGTGAAGCGGGAGGTCGGATCTACGAGCAGTACTTC. Translating gives CASSEAGGRIYEQYF.

The V and J genes are TRBV11-2 and TRBJ2-3; D is unresolved. In germline, CDR1 is SGHAT, CDR2 FQNNGV. This CDR3 contains 11 residues. V shed 5 bases and J shed 5 bases, with 5 bases lying between them. DNA for the CDR3: TGTGCCAGCAGCCCCCAAGATACGCAGTATTTT. Translating it yields CASSPQDTQYF.